In its sample, the clone carrying this T cell receptor beta chain was seen a few times. The antigen is not known. The use of a sample-barcoded 5' primer and a J-beta primer mix characterized a second PCR of roughly 6 to 11 cycles. TCRdb reprocessed the 5' RACE reads via MiXCR and lists one record per CDR3 protein. The table lists around 780,000 distinct CDR3 sequences, 45% to 70% of them singletons, with roughly 24% in the top ten. This sample was taken from a study of blood T cells in healthy people across ages. Regarding the study as a whole: Estimated diversity across one million T cells was deemed an underestimate.

The length of the CDR3 is 13 residues. CDR1 ENHRY and CDR2 SYGVKD come from the germline V gene. V lost 3 bases and J 0 bases, leaving 4 bases between the germline ends. The V gene is TRBV10-3, the J gene TRBJ2-3; D unresolved. The TCR comes from a man in his forties in good health. The sample was blood. Here the CDR3 reads CAISDPSTDTQYF. The CDR3 DNA reads TGTGCCATCAGTGATCCGAGCACAGATACGCAGTATTTT.